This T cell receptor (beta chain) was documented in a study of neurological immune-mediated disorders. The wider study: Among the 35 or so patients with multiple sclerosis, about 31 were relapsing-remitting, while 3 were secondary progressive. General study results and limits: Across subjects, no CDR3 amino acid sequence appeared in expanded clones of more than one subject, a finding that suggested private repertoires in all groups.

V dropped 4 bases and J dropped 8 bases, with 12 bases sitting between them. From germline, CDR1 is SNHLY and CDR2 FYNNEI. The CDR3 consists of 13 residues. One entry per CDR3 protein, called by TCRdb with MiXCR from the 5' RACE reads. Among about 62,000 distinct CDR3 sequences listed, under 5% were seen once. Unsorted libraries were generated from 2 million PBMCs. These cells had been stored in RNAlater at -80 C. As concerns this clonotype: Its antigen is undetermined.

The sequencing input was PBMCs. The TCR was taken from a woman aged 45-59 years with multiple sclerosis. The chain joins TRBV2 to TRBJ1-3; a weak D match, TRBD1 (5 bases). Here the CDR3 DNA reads TGTGCCAGCAGTGGAGGGCAGGGTGACACCATATATTTT. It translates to CASSGGQGDTIYF. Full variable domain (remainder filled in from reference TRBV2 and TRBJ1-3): EPEVTQTPSHQVTQMGQEVILRCVPISNHLYFYWYRQILGQKVEFLVSFYNNEISEKSEIFDDQFSVERPDGSNFTLKIRSTKLEDSAMYFCASSGGQGDTIYFGEGSWLTVV.